This T cell receptor beta chain originates from a study of STAT3 mutations in large granular lymphocyte leukemia. Points from the study as a whole: In about 30% of the 18 patients, new TCR clonotypes emerged after therapy. Every T-cell large granular lymphocyte leukemia patient had at least one immunodominant TCR beta clonotype.

V was clipped by 4 bases and J by 2 bases, with 14 bases between them. Germline assignment: CDR1 SGHRS and CDR2 YFSETQ. The CDR3 covers 15 residues. TCRdb's copy holds only in-frame clones and misses some; the assay was immunoSEQ multiplex PCR. The sample holds over 30,000 clones, approximately 91% seen once. This clone was counted only a few times. Its antigen is not identified. The chain is built from TRBV5-1 and TRBJ2-3; D may correspond to TRBD1 or TRBD2 (5 bases each). This TCR was sampled from a human donor with T large granular lymphocyte leukemia. Some clones in this sample may be carry-over from other donors' samples. Material: PBMCs. The CDR3 loop reads CASSPRDPNTDTQYF. In DNA, the CDR3 is TGCGCCAGCAGCCCCCGGGACCCAAACACAGATACGCAGTATTTT.